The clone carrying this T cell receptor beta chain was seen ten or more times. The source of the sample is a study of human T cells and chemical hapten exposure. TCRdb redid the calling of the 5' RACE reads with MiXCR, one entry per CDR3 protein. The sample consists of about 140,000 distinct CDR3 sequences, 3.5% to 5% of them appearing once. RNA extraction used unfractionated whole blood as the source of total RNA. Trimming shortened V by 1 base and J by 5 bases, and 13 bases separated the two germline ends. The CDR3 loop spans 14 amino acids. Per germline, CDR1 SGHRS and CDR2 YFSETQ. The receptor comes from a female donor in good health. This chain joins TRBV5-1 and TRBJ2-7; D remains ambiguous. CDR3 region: CASSLFGSRDEQYF. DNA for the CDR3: TGCGCCAGCAGCTTGTTTGGGTCCCGTGACGAGCAGTACTTC.